One sample yielded the 8 T cell receptor beta chains listed below, sequenced in a study of beta chain features in type 1 diabetes. Expressed TCRB transcripts were sequenced after all isolated RNA was converted to cDNA. Data came from immunoSEQ multiplex PCR; TCRdb stores just in-frame clones and leaves some out. The profile shows hundreds of thousands of clones, 17% of them singletons. Sequencing was done on a sample of naive CD4+ T cells from blood. The receptors here all came from a woman between 18 and 30 years old in good health.

This clone was observed a few times. CDR3 residues: CASSQGPSEPLHF. The CDR3 coding sequence is TGTGCCAGCAGCCAGGGGCCATCCGAGCCCCTCCACTTT. The V and J genes are TRBV4-2 and TRBJ1-6; D is perhaps TRBD1 (5 bases). The germline V and J ends were trimmed by 3 bases and 13 bases, with 13 bases remaining between them. Germline CDR1 LGHNA, CDR2 YNFKEQ. The CDR3 contains 13 residues.

The CDR3 nucleotides are TGTGCCAGCAGCTTAATTAAGGAAACAGATACGCAGTATTTT. Amino acids: CASSLIKETDTQYF. The J gene is TRBJ2-3, the V gene TRBV7-9; D is ambiguous. Germline CDR1 reads SEHNR; CDR2 reads FQNEAQ (reference sequence). The CDR3 consists of 14 residues. V lost 2 bases and J lost 3, with 9 bases in between.

This clone was found many times. This chain connects TRBV7-2 to TRBJ2-4; 7 bases are shared with TRBD2. Germline loops: CDR1 SGHTA, CDR2 FQGNSA. The CDR3 spans 14 residues. The ends lost 3 bases at V and 5 bases at J; junction bases unmatched: 4. CDR3 DNA: TGTGCCAGCAGCTTGGTGGGAGGGGAAAACATTCAGTACTTC. Its protein product is CASSLVGGENIQYF.

The V gene is TRBV4-2, the J gene TRBJ2-2, with 14 bases that match TRBD2. Germline trimming cut 6 bases from V and 6 bases from J; bases unmatched to any gene: 27. CDR3 length: 23 amino acids. Germline V CDR1 and CDR2: LGHNA, YNFKEQ. For the CDR3, the DNA is TGTGCCAGCAGACAAAGGGGACGGACTAGCGGGAGGCCCCTCCTGGTCGGCGCCGGGGAGCTGTTTTTT. Amino acids: CASRQRGRTSGRPLLVGAGELFF.

This clone was picked up a small number of times. This chain connects TRBV5-1 to TRBJ2-3; a weak D match, TRBD2 (6 bases). The CDR3 consists of 16 residues. V dropped 0 bases and J dropped 0 bases, with 11 bases sitting between them. Germline assignment: CDR1 SGHRS and CDR2 YFSETQ. The CDR3 region has the DNA TGCGCCAGCAGCTTGGTTCGGACTACGAGCACAGATACGCAGTATTTT. This sequence encodes CASSLVRTTSTDTQYF.

The chain is built from TRBV18 and TRBJ1-1; a possible D gene is TRBD1 (5 bases). CDR3 size: 16 residues. Germline V gene lookup returns CDR1 KGHSH and CDR2 LQKENI. Trimming removed 1 base from V and 0 bases from J, with 12 bases in between. The CDR3 region is CASSPRDSVVNTEAFF. CDR3 nucleotides: TGTGCCAGCTCACCACGGGACTCAGTGGTGAACACTGAAGCTTTCTTT.

This clone was counted only a few times. The chain uses TRBV15 and TRBJ2-2, with D possibly being TRBD2 (5 bases). The germline gives CDR1 LNHNV, CDR2 YYDKDF (reference sequence). The CDR3 has 16 amino acids. V was cut by 1 base and J by 5 bases, with 14 bases left in between. CDR3 in DNA: TGTGCCACCAGCAGAGTCCTTGGAGCGGTAACCGGGGAGCTGTTTTTT. Residues: CATSRVLGAVTGELFF.

This clone was seen more than once but under ten times. The chain couples TRBV6-1 to TRBJ1-2; D unclear. The CDR3 extends over 15 amino acids. V was trimmed by 6 bases and J by 4 bases, leaving 18 bases between them. The V gene's germline CDR1 is MNHNS and CDR2 SASEGT. The CDR3 sequence is CASRLWTDQTYGYTF. In DNA form, the CDR3 reads TGTGCCAGCAGACTTTGGACGGATCAGACCTATGGCTACACCTTC.